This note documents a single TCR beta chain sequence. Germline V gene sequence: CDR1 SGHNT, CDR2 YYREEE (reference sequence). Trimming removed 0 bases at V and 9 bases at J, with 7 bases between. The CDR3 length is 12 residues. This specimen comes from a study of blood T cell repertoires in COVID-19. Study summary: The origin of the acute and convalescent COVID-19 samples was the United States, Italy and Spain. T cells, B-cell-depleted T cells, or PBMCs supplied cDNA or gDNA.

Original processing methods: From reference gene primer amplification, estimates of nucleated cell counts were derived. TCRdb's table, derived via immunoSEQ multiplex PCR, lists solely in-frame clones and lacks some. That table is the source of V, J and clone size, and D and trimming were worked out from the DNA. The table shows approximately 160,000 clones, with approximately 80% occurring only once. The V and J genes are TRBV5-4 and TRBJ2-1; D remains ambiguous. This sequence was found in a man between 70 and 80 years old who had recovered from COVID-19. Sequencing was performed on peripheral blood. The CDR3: CASSLETGEQFF. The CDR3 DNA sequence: TGTGCCAGCAGCTTGGAAACTGGTGAGCAGTTCTTC.